Shown below are 16 T cell receptor beta chains from a single sample sequenced in a study of T cells in Graves' hyperthyroidism and ophthalmopathy. The TCR beta CDR3 regions underwent amplification using RNA transcripts as the source. Researchers ran a first-round RT-PCR on the TCR CDR3 using the HTBI primer set. One entry per CDR3 protein results from TCRdb running MiXCR on the multiplex PCR reads. The table records 470,000 or so distinct CDR3 sequences, around 20% of them present only once. The sample comprised blood. All receptors derive from a young man with Graves' hyperthyroidism.

This clonotype came up many times. As DNA, the CDR3 is TGTGCCAGCAGTCCCCCAGGGATCTATGGCTACACCTTC. The encoded protein is CASSPPGIYGYTF. This rearrangement joins TRBV12-3 or TRBV12-4 to TRBJ1-2; a possible D gene is TRBD1 (5 bases). There are 13 residues in the CDR3. V was cut by 5 bases and J by 4 bases, with 11 bases left in between.

This clonotype has at least ten counts. This chain links TRBV7-9 with TRBJ1-1, with TRBD1 as a possible D gene (5 bases). The CDR3 covers 11 residues. V lost 11 bases, J lost 9 bases, and 16 bases lay in between. Germline V CDR1 and CDR2: SEHNR, FQNEAQ (reference sequence). The CDR3 DNA sequence: TGTGCCTACCTTCGTGACAGCCAAGCTTTCTTT. This codes for CAYLRDSQAFF.

This clonotype showed up many times. The rearrangement uses TRBV27 and TRBJ2-5; unclear D gene. With 8 bases removed from V and 3 bases from J, the gap between germline ends came to 19 bases. Germline assignment: CDR1 MNHEY and CDR2 SMNVEV (reference sequence). This CDR3 has 15 residues. DNA of the CDR3: TGTGCCAGCTCTCAGTTTGTAGCAGCGAAAGAGACCCAGTACTTC. Translated, it gives CASSQFVAAKETQYF.

The chain combines TRBV7-9 with TRBJ2-1; the D is unclear. Per germline, CDR1 SEHNR and CDR2 FQNEAQ (reference sequence). The CDR3 runs to 15 residues. V lost 5 bases and J 5 bases, leaving 16 bases between the germline ends. CDR3 coding DNA: TGTGCCAGCAGCCGCTTTATCGGGCCCGACAATGAGCAGTTCTTC. Amino acid sequence: CASSRFIGPDNEQFF. Variable domain in full (rest from reference TRBV7-9 and TRBJ2-1): DTGVSQNPRHKITKRGQNVTFRCDPISEHNRLYWYRQTLGQGPEFLTYFQNEAQLEKSRLLSDRFSAERPKGSFSTLEIQRTEQGDSAMYLCASSRFIGPDNEQFFGPGTRLTVL.

In its sample, this clonotype was seen many times. The CDR3 DNA reads as TGTGCCTGGAGTGGGTATAAGGGGACTGAAGCTTTCTTT. Its translation: CAWSGYKGTEAFF. The gene calls are TRBV30 and TRBJ1-1, with TRBD1 as a possible D gene (5 bases). Trimming removed 1 base at V and 5 bases at J, with 11 bases between. CDR3 size: 13 residues. CDR1 is GTSNPN and CDR2 is SVGIG in the germline V gene (reference sequence).

This clonotype was seen only a few times. This chain links TRBV20-1 with TRBJ2-3; TRBD1 aligns across 9 bases. The trim removed 6 bases at V and 3 bases at J, leaving 7 bases unmatched. Germline assignment: CDR1 DFQATT and CDR2 SNEGSKA (reference sequence). This CDR3 has 14 amino acids. The CDR3 is CSALGQGRTDTQYF. Here the CDR3 DNA reads TGCAGTGCCCTGGGACAGGGACGGACAGATACGCAGTATTTT.

The table lists this clonotype with many counts. The chain recombines TRBV20-1 with TRBJ2-5; no definite D call. Germline V gene lookup returns CDR1 DFQATT and CDR2 SNEGSKA (reference sequence). CDR3 length equals 12 residues. V was pared by 8 bases and J by 7 bases, with 17 bases between. The CDR3 here is CSPRTPFGTQYF. CDR3 DNA: TGCAGTCCGAGGACCCCTTTTGGGACCCAGTACTTC.

This clonotype was found many times. The gene calls are TRBV7-9 and TRBJ1-3; possibly TRBD1 for D (6 bases). CDR1 SEHNR and CDR2 FQNEAQ come from the germline V gene (reference sequence). This CDR3 is built from 15 residues. Between the trimmed V and J ends, which lost 1 base and 0 bases, there was a span of 7 bases. CDR3 nucleotide sequence: TGTGCCAGCAGCTTAGGACAGGACTCTGGAAACACCATATATTTT. This sequence encodes CASSLGQDSGNTIYF. Supplemented by reference TRBV7-9 and TRBJ1-3, the full variable domain reads DTGVSQNPRHKITKRGQNVTFRCDPISEHNRLYWYRQTLGQGPEFLTYFQNEAQLEKSRLLSDRFSAERPKGSFSTLEIQRTEQGDSAMYLCASSLGQDSGNTIYFGEGSWLTVV.

Concerning this clonotype itself: A single base separates this from a much larger clone, so it may be a read error. The rearrangement joins TRBV13 to TRBJ2-5; tentatively, D is TRBD1 or TRBD2 (5 bases each). This CDR3 is built from 13 residues. Trimming removed 3 bases from V and 7 bases from J, with 12 bases in between. Looked up from germline, CDR1 is PRHDT and CDR2 is FYEKMQ (reference sequence). CDR3 bases: TGTGCCAGCAGCTTCGGGGCATCGGGGACCCAGTACTTC. Translation: CASSFGASGTQYF.

This clonotype was picked up one time. The J gene is TRBJ1-1, the V gene TRBV4-1, with 7 nucleotides matching TRBD1. The V segment lost 10 bases and the J segment 6 bases; nucleotides outside the gene matches: 14. The CDR3 covers 14 residues. The germline V gene has CDR1 MGHRA and CDR2 YSYEKL. CDR3 amino acids: CATRSVGGTPEAFF. CDR3 sequence (DNA): TGCGCCACCCGTTCGGTAGGGGGCACCCCTGAAGCTTTCTTT.

This clonotype occurred many times. The CDR3 DNA follows: TGTGCCAGCAGTTTTAGGGACAGCATGAACACTGAAGCTTTCTTT. Translating it yields CASSFRDSMNTEAFF. The chain joins TRBV28 to TRBJ1-1; TRBD1 aligns across 7 bases. Germline V lookup: CDR1 MDHEN, CDR2 SYDVKM. The CDR3 sequence is 15 residues long. Trimming removed 3 bases from V and 0 bases from J; junction bases left unmatched: 4.

This clonotype was detected many times. The chain has TRBV27 and TRBJ1-2; 8 bases are a match to TRBD1. V lost 3 bases and J lost 8; bases outside the gene matches: 5. The CDR3 totals 13 residues. Germline CDR1 MNHEY, CDR2 SMNVEV (reference sequence). Written as DNA, the CDR3 is TGTGCCAGCAGTTTTCGGGACAGGCAAGGCTACACCTTC. Amino acids: CASSFRDRQGYTF.

This sequence joins TRBV20-1 and TRBJ2-7, with 9 nucleotides matching TRBD2. The length of the CDR3 is 14 residues. V gave up 6 bases and J gave up 0 bases; unmatched junction bases: 6. The V gene's germline CDR1 is DFQATT and CDR2 SNEGSKA (reference sequence). This CDR3 reads CSAQDSGGSYEQYF. For the CDR3, the DNA is TGCAGTGCCCAGGATAGCGGGGGCTCCTACGAGCAGTACTTC.

This clonotype was picked up many times. The chain uses TRBV27 and TRBJ1-2; no firm D call. Germline V lookup: CDR1 MNHEY, CDR2 SMNVEV (reference sequence). V was shortened by 4 bases and J by 6 bases, with 12 bases between the two germline ends. This CDR3 contains 13 residues. The CDR3 spells CASSSPGRNGYTF. The CDR3 DNA sequence: TGTGCCAGCAGTTCCCCGGGCAGAAATGGCTACACCTTC.

This clonotype occurred many times. The chain recombines TRBV2 with TRBJ1-1, with D unresolved. The CDR3 length is 15 residues. With 6 bases removed from V and 0 bases from J, the gap between germline ends came to 14 bases. CDR1 is SNHLY and CDR2 is FYNNEI in the germline V gene. The DNA for the CDR3 is TGTGCCAGCAGGTCGATAATAGGGATGAACACTGAAGCTTTCTTT. This encodes CASRSIIGMNTEAFF.

This clonotype was picked up many times. The chain employs TRBV12-3 or TRBV12-4 and TRBJ1-2, with 7 positions matching TRBD1. This CDR3 is built from 13 residues. The junction had 5 bases not matched to a gene; V was cut back by 6 bases and J by 4 bases. This chain's CDR3 is CASRGGQFYGYTF. The DNA of the CDR3 is TGTGCCAGCAGGGGGGGACAGTTCTATGGCTACACCTTC.